This T cell receptor (beta chain) was sequenced during a study of T-cell memory formation after mild COVID-19. Study results and limitations: Later expanders leaned CD4+, whereas day 15 to 85 contracting clones were balanced CD4/CD8. Mostly located in CM and EM were contracting CD4+ clones, with contracting CD8+ clones located in EMRA.

CDR1 and CDR2 from the germline V gene are SGHRS and YFSETQ. The V and J ends lost 4 bases and 5 bases respectively, with 9 bases between them. The CDR3 spans 12 residues. 5'RACE with constant-segment primers built TCRalpha and TCRbeta cDNA libraries with UMIs. MiXCR was run by TCRdb on the 5' RACE reads, yielding one entry per CDR3 protein. The profile shows hundreds of thousands of distinct CDR3 sequences, around 28% of them singletons. This clonotype is classed as medium-sized (0.01 to 0.1%). As yet, its antigen is unknown. The rearrangement joins TRBV5-1 to TRBJ2-5; D uncertain. The sequence derives from an adult woman who had mild COVID-19 (a few samples of this study predate the infection). Cell type and time point are not known. Sequenced: PBMCs or a T cell subset sorted from them (not recorded which). The CDR3, as DNA: TGCGCCAGCAGCCACCTACGGGAGACCCAGTACTTC. Translated, it gives CASSHLRETQYF.